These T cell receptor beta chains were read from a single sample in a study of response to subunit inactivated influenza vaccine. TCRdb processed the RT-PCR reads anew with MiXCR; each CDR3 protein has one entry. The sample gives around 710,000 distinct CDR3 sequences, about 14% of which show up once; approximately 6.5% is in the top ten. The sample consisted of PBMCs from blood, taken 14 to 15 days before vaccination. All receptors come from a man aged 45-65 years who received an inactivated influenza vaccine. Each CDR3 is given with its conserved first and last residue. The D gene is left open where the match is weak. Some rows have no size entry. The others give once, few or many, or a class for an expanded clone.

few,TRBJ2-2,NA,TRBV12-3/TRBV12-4,TGTGCCAGCAGCCACAGGAGGCCTTCCTATAACACCGGGGAGCTGTTTTTT,CASSHRRPSYNTGELFF
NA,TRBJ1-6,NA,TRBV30,TGTGCCTGGAGTGAGGGACCTACCGGCTCACCCCTCCACTTT,CAWSEGPTGSPLHF
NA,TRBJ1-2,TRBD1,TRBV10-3,TGTGCCATCAGTGATGGGACAGACTATGGCTACACCTTC,CAISDGTDYGYTF
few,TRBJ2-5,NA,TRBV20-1,TGCAGTGCTAGAGATCCCAGCGGCCAAGAGACCCAGTACTTC,CSARDPSGQETQYF
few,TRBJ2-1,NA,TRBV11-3,TGTGCCAGCAGCTTAGATCGTGGGGGGCAGTTCTTC,CASSLDRGGQFF
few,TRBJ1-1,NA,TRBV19,TGTGCCAGTAGAGTTAACAGGGACACTGAAGCTTTCTTT,CASRVNRDTEAFF
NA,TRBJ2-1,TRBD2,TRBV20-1,TGCAGTGCTAGGATCGGACTAGCGGGGGGTAATGAGCAGTTCTTC,CSARIGLAGGNEQFF
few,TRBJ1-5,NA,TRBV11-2,TGTGCCAGCAGCTTAGGATGGGGGCATGGAGATCAGCCCCAGCATTTT,CASSLGWGHGDQPQHF
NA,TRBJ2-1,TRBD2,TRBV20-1,TGCAGTGGTGAGCGGGGGGCCAGCAATGAGCAGTTCTTC,CSGERGASNEQFF
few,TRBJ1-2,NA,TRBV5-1,TGCGCCAGCAGCTTGGGGCAGATCAACTATGGCTACACCTTC,CASSLGQINYGYTF
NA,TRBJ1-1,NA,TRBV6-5,TGTGCCAGCAGACGGGTGAACACTGAAGCTTTCTTT,CASRRVNTEAFF
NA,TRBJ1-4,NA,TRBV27,TGTGCCAGCTCAAGGCTCACAACTAATGAAAAACTGTTTTTT,CASSRLTTNEKLFF
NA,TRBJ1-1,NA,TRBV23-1,TGCGCCAGCAGTCAGCCGGGGGGCGATACTGAAGCTTTCTTT,CASSQPGGDTEAFF
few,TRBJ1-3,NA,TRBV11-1,TGTGCCAGCAGCCTAAAGCCCCTGGGGGCGAACTCTGGAAACACCATATATTTT,CASSLKPLGANSGNTIYF
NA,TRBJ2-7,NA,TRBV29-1,TGCAGCGTTGAATACAGGACGGGTGACGAGCAGTACTTC,CSVEYRTGDEQYF
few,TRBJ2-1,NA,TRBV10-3,TGTGCCATCAGACAGCAGGGCAGCTCCTACAATGAGCAGTTCTTC,CAIRQQGSSYNEQFF